This is a list of T cell receptor beta chains from one sample in a study of response to subunit inactivated influenza vaccine. TCRdb ran MiXCR on the RT-PCR reads and lists one entry per CDR3 protein. The sample records about 240,000 distinct CDR3 sequences, 9% to 15% being singletons. The material was non-naive T cells sorted from PBMCs, obtained 14 to 15 days before vaccination. Receptors originate from a man in his forties or fifties who received an inactivated influenza vaccine. Both conserved end residues are part of each CDR3. D genes are given only for firm matches. The listing skips clone size in some rows; elsewhere it reads once, few, many or a size class.

TRBJ1-2	-	-	TRBV6-1	CASSEGGGQAYGYTF	TGTGCCAGCAGTGAAGGCGGGGGCCAGGCCTATGGCTACACCTTC
TRBJ2-7	-	many	TRBV20-1	CSARDNRRGTNSYEQYF	TGCAGTGCTAGAGACAACCGCAGAGGGACAAATTCCTACGAGCAGTACTTC
TRBJ1-6	TRBD1	-	TRBV5-1	CASSVAGGNNSPLHF	TGCGCCAGCAGCGTAGCAGGGGGCAATAATTCACCCCTCCACTTT
TRBJ1-5	-	-	TRBV6-1	CASSETKGQPQHF	TGTGCCAGCAGTGAAACTAAGGGTCAGCCCCAGCATTTT
TRBJ2-7	-	-	TRBV19	CASSRNLQHEQYF	TGTGCCAGTAGTCGTAACCTTCAACACGAGCAGTACTTC
TRBJ2-5	-	-	TRBV12-3/TRBV12-4	CASSFIPAGPRYF	TGTGCCAGCAGTTTCATCCCCGCCGGCCCGAGGTACTTC
TRBJ2-7	-	-	TRBV5-1	CASSLEWGGDEQYF	TGCGCCAGCAGCTTGGAGTGGGGCGGCGACGAGCAGTACTTC
TRBJ2-1	-	-	TRBV3-1	CASSPADPGSYNEQFF	TGTGCCAGCAGCCCAGCGGACCCGGGCTCCTACAATGAGCAGTTCTTC
TRBJ2-3	-	few	TRBV6-2/TRBV6-3	CASSEGLGQRTDTQYF	TGTGCCAGCAGTGAGGGCCTGGGGCAGCGGACCGATACGCAGTATTTT
TRBJ2-1	-	-	TRBV20-1	CSAEPGPRGNEQFF	TGCAGTGCTGAGCCCGGGCCCAGGGGAAATGAGCAGTTCTTC
TRBJ2-6	TRBD1	-	TRBV4-1	CASSRDRVAGANVLTF	TGCGCCAGCAGCCGGGACAGGGTTGCTGGGGCCAACGTCCTGACTTTC
TRBJ2-1	-	-	TRBV6-2/TRBV6-3	CASGAVRGSYNEQFF	TGTGCCAGCGGGGCCGTCCGGGGTTCCTACAATGAGCAGTTCTTC
TRBJ2-3	-	-	TRBV6-4	CASSDSRGNTQYF	TGTGCCAGCAGTGACTCAAGGGGGAATACGCAGTATTTT
TRBJ2-7	-	few	TRBV20-1	CSAPGLVSYEQYF	TGCAGTGCTCCGGGACTGGTCTCCTACGAGCAGTACTTC
TRBJ1-2	-	few	TRBV20-1	CSPARTDPPGYTF	TGCAGCCCAGCCCGGACGGATCCCCCGGGCTACACCTTC
TRBJ2-1	-	few	TRBV3-1	CASSQGAQNEQFF	TGTGCCAGCAGCCAAGGGGCCCAGAATGAGCAGTTCTTC
TRBJ1-1	-	few	TRBV12-3/TRBV12-4	CASSPSGPMNTEAFF	TGTGCCAGCAGCCCCAGTGGACCGATGAACACTGAAGCTTTCTTT
TRBJ1-2	TRBD1	-	TRBV7-2	CATTGVYGYTF	TGTGCCACAACAGGGGTCTATGGCTACACCTTC
TRBJ2-2	TRBD2	few	TRBV2	CASTLAGGSSVGELFF	TGTGCCAGCACCCTAGCGGGAGGGTCTTCGGTCGGGGAGCTGTTTTTT
TRBJ2-5	TRBD2	-	TRBV4-2	CASSQDNQRGTQETQYF	TGTGCCAGCAGCCAAGATAACCAGCGGGGGACCCAAGAGACCCAGTACTTC
TRBJ1-1	-	-	TRBV7-9	CASSADTAAGGAFF	TGTGCCAGCAGCGCGGACACGGCGGCGGGAGGGGCTTTCTTT
TRBJ2-2	TRBD2	few	TRBV7-2	CASSLGGLAAGELFF	TGTGCCAGCAGCTTAGGGGGACTAGCAGCCGGGGAGCTGTTTTTT
TRBJ2-5	-	once	TRBV15	CATSEGKVPETQYF	TGTGCCACCAGCGAGGGGAAGGTCCCCGAGACCCAGTACTTC
TRBJ1-5	-	-	TRBV11-2	CASSLDLVGQPQHF	TGTGCCAGCAGCTTAGATTTGGTGGGTCAGCCCCAGCATTTT
TRBJ2-2	TRBD1	few	TRBV7-9	CASSKQGRGTGELFF	TGTGCCAGCAGCAAACAGGGGAGAGGCACCGGGGAGCTGTTTTTT
TRBJ1-1	-	-	TRBV20-1	CSARWGARNTEAFF	TGCAGTGCTAGATGGGGGGCTCGGAACACTGAAGCTTTCTTT
TRBJ2-7	-	-	TRBV10-3	CAISRGMAYEQYF	TGTGCCATCTCCCGGGGGATGGCCTACGAGCAGTACTTC
TRBJ2-7	TRBD1	-	TRBV13	CASSRGTGFDEQYF	TGTGCCAGCAGCCGGGGGACAGGGTTTGACGAGCAGTACTTC
TRBJ2-3	TRBD2	many	TRBV2	CASLAGGPGDTQYF	TGTGCCAGCCTAGCGGGGGGGCCGGGAGATACGCAGTATTTT
TRBJ2-2	TRBD2	many	TRBV5-1	CASSTQAGRTGELFF	TGCGCCAGCAGCACCCAAGCGGGACGTACCGGGGAGCTGTTTTTT
TRBJ2-3	TRBD2	few	TRBV27	CASNPIAGVVANTQYF	TGTGCCAGCAATCCGATAGCGGGAGTTGTCGCAAATACGCAGTATTTT
TRBJ2-5	-	many	TRBV7-2	CASSSSGGLETQYF	TGTGCCAGCAGTTCCTCTGGGGGCTTGGAGACCCAGTACTTC
TRBJ2-1	-	-	TRBV7-2	CASSSITGDNEQFF	TGTGCCAGCAGCTCTATAACAGGTGATAATGAGCAGTTCTTC
TRBJ2-2	TRBD2	few	TRBV3-1	CASTSSGSTGELFF	TGTGCCAGCACCTCTAGCGGGAGCACCGGGGAGCTGTTTTTT
TRBJ2-2	TRBD1	-	TRBV12-3/TRBV12-4	CASSRGTGVTGELFF	TGTGCCAGCAGCCGTGGGACAGGGGTAACCGGGGAGCTGTTTTTT
TRBJ2-3	-	many	TRBV15	CATSRGGLDTQYF	TGTGCCACCAGCAGAGGGGGGCTAGATACGCAGTATTTT
TRBJ2-7	TRBD1	few	TRBV27	CASSFAGQGNEQYF	TGTGCCAGCAGTTTTGCGGGACAGGGAAACGAGCAGTACTTC
TRBJ2-1	TRBD2	few	TRBV6-2/TRBV6-3	CASSLASGGVRNEQFF	TGTGCCAGCAGTCTTGCTAGCGGGGGGGTAAGGAATGAGCAGTTCTTC
TRBJ2-2	TRBD2	-	TRBV7-2	CASSLLAGGLPGELFF	TGTGCCAGCAGCTTATTGGCGGGGGGGCTTCCCGGGGAGCTGTTTTTT
TRBJ2-7	-	medium-sized	TRBV29-1	CSVGDVFSYEQYF	TGCAGCGTCGGGGACGTTTTCTCCTACGAGCAGTACTTC
TRBJ2-1	TRBD2	few	TRBV3-1	CASRHSGGSYNEQFF	TGTGCCAGCAGACACAGCGGGGGGTCCTACAATGAGCAGTTCTTC
TRBJ2-3	-	few	TRBV11-2	CASSLASLDTQYF	TGTGCCAGCAGCTTAGCCAGTCTTGATACGCAGTATTTT
TRBJ2-3	-	many	TRBV6-1	CASSERGGPDTQYF	TGTGCCAGCAGTGAACGGGGAGGACCAGATACGCAGTATTTT
TRBJ2-5	TRBD1	-	TRBV11-3	CASSLSGTGGKETQYF	TGTGCCAGCAGCTTATCAGGGACAGGGGGCAAAGAGACCCAGTACTTC
TRBJ2-7	-	many	TRBV25-1	CASSDSTLMTGQYEQYF	TGTGCCAGCAGTGATTCGACACTCATGACGGGGCAGTACGAGCAGTACTTC
TRBJ2-2	-	many	TRBV5-1	CASSAGRFSGELFF	TGCGCCAGCAGCGCGGGACGCTTCTCCGGGGAGCTGTTTTTT
TRBJ2-2	TRBD2	few	TRBV3-1	CASSPAGGASTGELFF	TGTGCCAGCAGCCCGGCGGGGGGGGCGAGCACCGGGGAGCTGTTTTTT
TRBJ2-7	-	-	TRBV28	CASRGGTRGRLEQYF	TGTGCCAGCAGGGGGGGGACCAGGGGGCGACTCGAGCAGTACTTC
TRBJ2-5	-	-	TRBV4-1	CASSQARSSGLQETQYF	TGCGCCAGCAGCCAAGCTCGGTCGAGTGGACTACAAGAGACCCAGTACTTC
TRBJ2-5	TRBD2	many	TRBV28	CASSLNLWDYHGETQYF	TGTGCCAGCAGTTTAAATCTCTGGGACTACCATGGAGAGACCCAGTACTTC
TRBJ2-1	TRBD2	-	TRBV20-1	CSAGGTSGRSYNEQFF	TGCAGTGCAGGCGGGACTAGCGGTCGCTCCTACAATGAGCAGTTCTTC
TRBJ2-1	-	few	TRBV5-5	CASSFDTSWSEQFF	TGTGCCAGCAGCTTCGACACTAGTTGGAGTGAGCAGTTCTTC
TRBJ2-2	TRBD1	few	TRBV5-1	CASSLGQGHTGELFF	TGCGCCAGCAGCTTGGGACAGGGGCACACCGGGGAGCTGTTTTTT
TRBJ2-7	-	many	TRBV21-1	CASSAHPGSYEQYF	TGTGCCAGCAGCGCCCACCCCGGCTCCTACGAGCAGTACTTC
TRBJ2-1	TRBD2	few	TRBV30	CAWTGLADNEQFF	TGTGCCTGGACCGGACTAGCGGACAATGAGCAGTTCTTC
TRBJ2-5	-	many	TRBV4-2	CASSQDFKDGVQTQYF	TGTGCCAGCAGCCAAGATTTCAAGGACGGGGTACAGACCCAGTACTTC
TRBJ2-1	-	many	TRBV7-6	CASSSGWAGNEQFF	TGTGCCAGCAGCTCCGGATGGGCCGGCAATGAGCAGTTCTTC
TRBJ2-4	-	many	TRBV14	CASSGIGKNIQYF	TGTGCCAGCAGCGGGATAGGAAAAAACATTCAGTACTTC
TRBJ1-5	TRBD1	few	TRBV6-2/TRBV6-3	CASSPGQGARGYSNQPQHF	TGTGCCAGCAGTCCGGGACAGGGGGCGCGAGGATACAGCAATCAGCCCCAGCATTTT
TRBJ2-7	TRBD1	many	TRBV29-1	CSAGQGTTYEQYF	TGCAGCGCCGGACAGGGAACGACCTACGAGCAGTACTTC